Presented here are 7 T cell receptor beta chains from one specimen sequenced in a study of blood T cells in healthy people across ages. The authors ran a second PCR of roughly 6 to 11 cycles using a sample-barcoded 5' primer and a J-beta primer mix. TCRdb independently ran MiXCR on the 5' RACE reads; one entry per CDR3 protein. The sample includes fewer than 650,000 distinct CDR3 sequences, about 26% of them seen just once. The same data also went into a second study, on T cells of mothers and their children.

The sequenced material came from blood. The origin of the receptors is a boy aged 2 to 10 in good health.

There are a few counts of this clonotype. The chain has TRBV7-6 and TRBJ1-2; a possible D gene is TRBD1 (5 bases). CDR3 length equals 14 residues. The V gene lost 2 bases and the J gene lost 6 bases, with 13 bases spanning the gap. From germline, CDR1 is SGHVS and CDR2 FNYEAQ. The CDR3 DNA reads TGTGCCAGCAGCTTAAATGCAGGGTCGAATGGCTACACCTTC. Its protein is CASSLNAGSNGYTF.

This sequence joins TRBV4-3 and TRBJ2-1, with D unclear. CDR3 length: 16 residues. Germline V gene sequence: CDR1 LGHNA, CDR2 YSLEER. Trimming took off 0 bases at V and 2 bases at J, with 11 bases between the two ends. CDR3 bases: TGCGCCAGCAGCCAAGATATGGCTAACGCCTACAATGAGCAGTTCTTC. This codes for CASSQDMANAYNEQFF.

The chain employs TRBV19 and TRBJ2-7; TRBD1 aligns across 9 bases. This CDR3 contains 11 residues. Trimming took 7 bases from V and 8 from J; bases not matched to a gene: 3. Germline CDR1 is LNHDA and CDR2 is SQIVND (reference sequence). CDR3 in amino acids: CASTGTGKQYF. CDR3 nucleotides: TGTGCCAGTACCGGGACAGGGAAGCAGTACTTC.

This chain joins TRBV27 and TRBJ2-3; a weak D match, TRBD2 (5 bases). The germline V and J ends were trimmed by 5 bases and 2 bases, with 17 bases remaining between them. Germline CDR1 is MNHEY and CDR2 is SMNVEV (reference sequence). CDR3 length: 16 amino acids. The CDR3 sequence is CASSRSMGSVTDTQYF. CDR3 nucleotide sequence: TGTGCCAGCAGTAGAAGCATGGGGAGTGTCACAGATACGCAGTATTTT.

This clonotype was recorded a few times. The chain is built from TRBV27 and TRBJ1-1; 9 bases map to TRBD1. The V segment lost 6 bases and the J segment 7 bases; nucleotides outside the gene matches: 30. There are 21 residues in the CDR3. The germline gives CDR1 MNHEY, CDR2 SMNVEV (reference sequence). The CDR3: CASSPQRDQQGALLGVGEAFF. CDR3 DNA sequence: TGTGCCAGCAGCCCCCAGCGTGACCAACAGGGGGCTCTTTTAGGGGTAGGTGAAGCTTTCTTT.

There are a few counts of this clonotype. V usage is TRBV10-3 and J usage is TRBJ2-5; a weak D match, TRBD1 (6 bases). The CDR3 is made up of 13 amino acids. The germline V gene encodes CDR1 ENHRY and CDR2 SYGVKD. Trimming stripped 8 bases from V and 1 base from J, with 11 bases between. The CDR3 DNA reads TGTGCCATCGGGGGCAGCTTCCAAGAGACCCAGTACTTC. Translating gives CAIGGSFQETQYF.

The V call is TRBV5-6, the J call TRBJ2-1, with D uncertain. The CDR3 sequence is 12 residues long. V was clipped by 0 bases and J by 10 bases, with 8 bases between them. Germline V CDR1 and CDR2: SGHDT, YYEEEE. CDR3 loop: CASSLATWEQFF. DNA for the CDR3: TGTGCCAGCAGCTTGGCCACCTGGGAGCAGTTCTTC.